Listed below are T cell receptor beta chains from one sample, sequenced in a study of spatial heterogeneity in lung cancer. In TCRdb, the 5' RACE reads were re-called with MiXCR into one record per CDR3 protein. Among about 38,000 distinct CDR3 sequences listed, roughly 8% were seen once. The sequences come from PBMCs, collected at surgery. The origin of the receptors is a male donor with early-stage non-small cell lung cancer. CDR3s include the opening cysteine and the closing phenylalanine or tryptophan. The order of the fields is J gene, clone size, V gene, D gene, CDR3 DNA, CDR3 protein. A D gene is named only where the DNA matches it firmly. Rows give clone size only sometimes, using once, few, many, or a class for an expanded clone.

>TRBJ2-7|many|TRBV27|TRBD2
TGTGCCAGCAGTTTAACCTACGGGACTAGCGGGGGGCCAGACTACGAGCAGTACTTC
CASSLTYGTSGGPDYEQYF
>TRBJ1-6|.|TRBV5-1|TRBD1
TGCGCCAGCAGTTCTCCGGACAGGGAGAATTCACCCCTCCACTTT
CASSSPDRENSPLHF
>TRBJ1-2|many|TRBV20-1|.
TGCAGTGCTAGAGCCCCGAAGGGGGTAAACTATGGCTACACCTTC
CSARAPKGVNYGYTF
>TRBJ1-5|few|TRBV6-2/TRBV6-3|.
TGTGCCAGCAGTTACGAGTCCCGGGGTCGGGGCAATCAGCCCCAGCATTTT
CASSYESRGRGNQPQHF
>TRBJ1-5|few|TRBV12-3/TRBV12-4|.
TGTGCCAGCAGTTTAGTTGCTCGTATGGCTGGGGGGAATGAGCCCCAGCATTTT
CASSLVARMAGGNEPQHF
>TRBJ2-3|many|TRBV29-1|.
TGCAGCGTTAAGTACCTGGGTACTAGCACAGATACGCAGTATTTT
CSVKYLGTSTDTQYF
>TRBJ1-3|.|TRBV6-5|.
TGTGCCAGCAGTTTCACTTTCGGGGGATCGGGAAACACCATATATTTT
CASSFTFGGSGNTIYF
>TRBJ2-5|once|TRBV12-3/TRBV12-4|.
TGTGCCAGCAGCTCCGTTGAGACCCAGTACTTC
CASSSVETQYF
>TRBJ1-2|few|TRBV4-3|.
TGCGCCAGCAGCAGGTCCCCTAACTATGGCTACACCTTC
CASSRSPNYGYTF
>TRBJ2-3|many|TRBV24-1|TRBD1
TGTGCCACCAGTGATTCCGGGACAGTGTCAGATACGCAGTATTTT
CATSDSGTVSDTQYF
>TRBJ2-1|few|TRBV6-6|TRBD2
TGTGCCAGCAGTCCTAGCGGGACTAGGGGCAATGAGCAGTTCTTC
CASSPSGTRGNEQFF
>TRBJ1-1|many|TRBV6-6|.
TGTGCCAGCACAGTCAAAATGGGCACTGAAGCTTTCTTT
CASTVKMGTEAFF
>TRBJ1-1|.|TRBV27|TRBD1
TGTGCCAGCAGTTTTCGGACAGGGGGGTTTGAAGCTTTCTTT
CASSFRTGGFEAFF
>TRBJ1-1|.|TRBV20-1|.
TGCAGTGCTAGATTTACTGGTGGTGATCCTGAAGCTTTCTTT
CSARFTGGDPEAFF
>TRBJ2-3|many|TRBV5-1|.
TGCGCCAGCAGCTTGGCCGGGTTGGGCACAGATACGCAGTATTTT
CASSLAGLGTDTQYF
>TRBJ1-1|many|TRBV6-5|.
TGTGCCAGCAGTTATGGGTCAGCCCCAAGCACTGAAGCTTTCTTT
CASSYGSAPSTEAFF
>TRBJ2-7|many|TRBV20-1|.
TGCAGTGCTAGAGGGGCGGAGTTCAGGGGGGAGTACGAGCAGTACTTC
CSARGAEFRGEYEQYF
>TRBJ1-2|many|TRBV19|.
TGTGCCAGTAGTATCTTGGCAGCAGCTAACTATGGCTACACCTTC
CASSILAAANYGYTF
>TRBJ1-6|many|TRBV9|.
TGTGCCAGCAGCCCCCGGGACATGGAGTCACCCCTCCACTTT
CASSPRDMESPLHF
>TRBJ2-3|many|TRBV29-1|.
TGCAGCGTTGTTCTTGGGAAACGGGCAGATACGCAGTATTTT
CSVVLGKRADTQYF
>TRBJ2-5|few|TRBV6-1|TRBD2
TGTGCCAGCAGTGAAGCGCTTCGGGGGGGCCGGGAGACCCAGTACTTC
CASSEALRGGRETQYF
>TRBJ2-2|many|TRBV7-9|.
TGTGCCAGCAGCTTATCGGGTCTTAGGTCGACAGGAGCGAACACCGGGGAGCTGTTTTTT
CASSLSGLRSTGANTGELFF
>TRBJ1-1|many|TRBV7-2|TRBD1
TGTGCCAGCAGCTTAGTGGGGACAGGGAACACTGAAGCTTTCTTT
CASSLVGTGNTEAFF
>TRBJ2-3|many|TRBV5-4|TRBD2
TGTGCCAGCGGACTAGGGACGGGTAGGAATACGCAGTATTTT
CASGLGTGRNTQYF
>TRBJ2-3|.|TRBV18|.
TGTGCCAGCTCACCTATTAGCACAGATACGCAGTATTTT
CASSPISTDTQYF
>TRBJ2-2|many|TRBV12-5|.
TGTGCTAGTGCCGCGGGCCGGACTGCGAACACCGGGGAGCTGTTTTTT
CASAAGRTANTGELFF
>TRBJ1-5|.|TRBV6-2/TRBV6-3|.
TGTGCCAGCAGTCAGGGGCTCGTTAGCAATCAGCCCCAGCATTTT
CASSQGLVSNQPQHF
>TRBJ2-7|many|TRBV6-5|.
TGTGCCAGCAGTTCCCTATCGGGGGGCAACGAGCAGTACTTC
CASSSLSGGNEQYF
>TRBJ2-1|.|TRBV7-2|.
TGTGCCAGCAGCTTGGATCAGCAGAATGAGCAGTTCTTC
CASSLDQQNEQFF
>TRBJ2-5|many|TRBV14|.
TGTGCCAGCAGCCAAAGAAGGCGGTCAAGGAACCAAGAGACCCAGTACTTC
CASSQRRRSRNQETQYF
>TRBJ1-1|.|TRBV6-1|.
TGTGCCAGCAGCGGAACGGGTCAAAGAGCTTTCTTT
CASSGTGQRAFF
>TRBJ1-3|.|TRBV5-4|TRBD1
TGTGCCAGCAGCAATCCGACAGGGACCCATGCTGGAAACACCATATATTTT
CASSNPTGTHAGNTIYF
>TRBJ1-6|many|TRBV20-1|.
TGCAGTGCCACCGCTGGGGGCGATAATTCACCCCTCCACTTT
CSATAGGDNSPLHF
>TRBJ1-1|.|TRBV7-9|.
TGTGCCAGCACAGGGAAGGTGAACACTGAAGCTTTCTTT
CASTGKVNTEAFF
>TRBJ1-2|many|TRBV3-1|TRBD1
TGTGCCAGCAGCCAAGGTTCCGGGACAGGGCTCTATGGCTACACCTTC
CASSQGSGTGLYGYTF
>TRBJ2-1|many|TRBV3-1|.
TGTGCCAGCAGCCAAGGGCCCGAGCAGTTCTTC
CASSQGPEQFF
>TRBJ1-1|many|TRBV7-9|.
TGTGCCAGCAGCCGCATTACAACTGAAGCTTTCTTT
CASSRITTEAFF
>TRBJ2-3|.|TRBV7-2|TRBD2
TGTGCCAGCAGCTCAAGAACTAGCGAGGATACGCAGTATTTT
CASSSRTSEDTQYF
>TRBJ2-7|many|TRBV5-6|.
TGTGCCAGCAGCTTGAACCTCTACGAGCAGTACTTC
CASSLNLYEQYF
>TRBJ2-5|many|TRBV6-5|.
TGTGCCAGCAGTAGAAGGGGGTCTCCTCAAGAGACCCAGTACTTC
CASSRRGSPQETQYF
>TRBJ2-4|.|TRBV27|.
TGTGCCAGCAGTGGGACCGCCCTAGCCAAAAACATTCAGTACTTC
CASSGTALAKNIQYF
>TRBJ1-1|many|TRBV29-1|.
TGCAGCGTTGACACCGAGACACTGAACACTGAAGCTTTCTTT
CSVDTETLNTEAFF
>TRBJ2-1|many|TRBV12-3/TRBV12-4|TRBD2
TGTGCCAGCAGACCGACCCTAGCGGGGGGATACAATGAGCAGTTCTTC
CASRPTLAGGYNEQFF
>TRBJ2-1|many|TRBV29-1|.
TGCAGCGTTGTGGGGGGCCTAGGACAGGATAGCTACAATGAGCAGTTCTTC
CSVVGGLGQDSYNEQFF
>TRBJ2-2|many|TRBV5-1|.
TGCGCCAGCAGCGCGGGGTATAACACCGGGGAGCTGTTTTTT
CASSAGYNTGELFF
>TRBJ2-1|many|TRBV11-2|TRBD2
TGTGCCAGCACCGCGGGGGGGTACAATGAGCAGTTCTTC
CASTAGGYNEQFF
>TRBJ2-5|few|TRBV18|.
TGTGCCAGCTCACCACAGAAAGGAAAAGAGACCCAGTACTTC
CASSPQKGKETQYF
>TRBJ2-3|many|TRBV29-1|.
TGCAGCGCGTCAACAGGGCTCAGCACAGATACGCAGTATTTT
CSASTGLSTDTQYF
>TRBJ2-7|.|TRBV7-2|.
TGTGCCAGCAGCTTACAGAGGAGCTCCTACGAGCAGTACTTC
CASSLQRSSYEQYF
>TRBJ2-3|few|TRBV12-3/TRBV12-4|.
TGTGCCAGCAGGAGGGGCCAAGGGACAGATACGCAGTATTTT
CASRRGQGTDTQYF
>TRBJ2-7|many|TRBV24-1|TRBD1
TGTGCCACCAGTGATTTACGGACAGGGCCCTACGAGCAGTACTTC
CATSDLRTGPYEQYF
>TRBJ1-2|.|TRBV28|TRBD1
TGTGCCAGCAGTCCCGAGACAGGGGTGTACGGCTACACCTTC
CASSPETGVYGYTF
>TRBJ1-1|many|TRBV20-1|.
TGCAGTGCTAGAGTACAGGGTATGAACACTGAAGCTTTCTTT
CSARVQGMNTEAFF
>TRBJ2-1|many|TRBV11-2|TRBD2
TGTGCCAGCAGCCGGGCTAGCGGGTACAATGAGCAGTTCTTC
CASSRASGYNEQFF